This T cell receptor beta chain was sequenced during a study of blood T cell repertoires in COVID-19. This CDR3 has 14 amino acids. Unmatched junction bases numbered 8, after V lost 5 bases and J lost 7 bases. In germline, CDR1 is LNHDA, CDR2 SQIVND (reference sequence). Repertoires were generated with immunoSEQ multiplex PCR, while TCRdb's copy carries only in-frame clones and drops some. The profile shows 250,000 to 300,000 clones, roughly 90% of them singletons. This chain joins TRBV19 and TRBJ1-1; 9 bases agree with TRBD1. The receptor was isolated from a woman aged 30 to 39 with COVID-19, enrolled during active disease. The source material was peripheral blood. The CDR3 DNA is TGTGCCAGTAGTTCACAGGGGGCGTTCGATGAAGCTTTCTTT. Its protein is CASSSQGAFDEAFF.